The present entry profiles one TCR beta chain with its context. Its specificity is unknown. Only in-frame clones appear in the TCRdb table, and some are missing; sequencing was by immunoSEQ multiplex PCR. The table records 40,000 to 55,000 clones, 94% of them present only once. This record comes from a study of human thymus T cells. Study-level points and caveats: Thymic and blood repertoires appeared to display a bias in their usage of V and J genes.

Those donating were healthy Finnish infants in corrective surgery for congenital heart defects. An approximately 0.45-1 mL peripheral blood aliquot was taken intraoperatively from four of eight donors. No fixed cell number was used; all available blood leukocytes supplied DNA. This CDR3 contains 12 residues. The trim removed 4 bases at V and 8 bases at J, leaving 3 bases unmatched. This sequence joins TRBV23-1 and TRBJ1-2; the match to TRBD1 covers 8 bases. TRBV23-1 has ORF status, its function being uncertain. This TCR came from a boy younger than two with a congenital heart defect but otherwise immunologically healthy. The specimen was blood. Here the CDR3 DNA reads TGCGCCAGCAGTCTTGACAGGGGCGGCTACACCTTC. This codes for CASSLDRGGYTF.